The clone carrying this T cell receptor (beta chain) was counted ten times or more. Its target is unknown. Unique molecular identifiers were present on the cDNA, and a universal primer site came from template switching. One entry per CDR3 protein results from TCRdb running MiXCR on the 5' RACE reads. The sample has more than 250,000 distinct CDR3 sequences; roughly 8.6% are singletons. The data derive from a study of identical twins. Findings and caveats of the study: Invariant MAIT and iNKT cells are populations that could partly confound zero-insertion analyses. Shared out-of-frame alpha sequences (those common to twins) showed excess low generation probability.

This same sample was also part of a study on yellow fever vaccine responses in identical twins. From that report: Twin vaccine T cell responses reportedly seemed partly convergent, partly personalized.

This TCR was sampled from a woman in her late teens or twenties in good health. The sample consisted of memory (CD45RO+) T cells sorted from blood.

The CDR3 here is CASSSGIEQFF. Here the CDR3 DNA reads TGTGCCAGCAGCTCGGGGATCGAGCAGTTCTTC. The rearrangement joins TRBV5-6 to TRBJ2-1, with D tentatively TRBD2 (5 bases). V lost 3 bases and J 10 bases, leaving 8 bases between the germline ends. CDR1 is SGHDT, CDR2 YYEEEE, per germline. The CDR3 spans 11 residues. Based on the CDR3 plus reference TRBV5-6 and TRBJ2-1, the full variable domain is DAGVTQSPTHLIKTRGQQVTLRCSPKSGHDTVSWYQQALGQGPQFIFQYYEEEERQRGNFPDRFSGHQFPNYSSELNVNALLLGDSALYLCASSSGIEQFFGPGTRLTVL.